The next 17 T cell receptor beta chains were all read from a single sample in a study of blood T cells in healthy people across ages. Then a second PCR, running roughly 6 to 11 cycles, was carried out with a sample-barcoded 5' primer and a J-beta primer mix. TCRdb reprocessed the 5' RACE reads via MiXCR and lists one record per CDR3 protein. The sample lists 1.5 million or so distinct CDR3 sequences; around 39% were seen once. Material: blood. Receptors originate from a woman under 30 in good health.

This clonotype was detected only a few times. J is TRBJ2-7 and V is TRBV12-3 or TRBV12-4; D is undetermined. Deletions cut 10 bases from V and 7 bases from J, with 11 bases between. This CDR3 is built from 10 residues. The CDR3, as DNA: TGTGCCACCTCTGGGTATGAGCAGTACTTC. Protein sequence: CATSGYEQYF.

This chain uses TRBV6-5 with TRBJ2-1; D is undetermined. TRBJ2-7 matches the DNA end more closely, so the J call is doubtful. This CDR3 spans 13 amino acids. Germline V CDR1 and CDR2: MNHEY, SVGAGI. This chain's CDR3 is CATTLSSYNEQYF. The CDR3 DNA is TGTGCCACCACCCTAAGCTCCTACAATGAGCAGTACTTC.

This clonotype was seen only a few times. The V call is TRBV5-1, the J call TRBJ1-3; D perhaps matches TRBD1 (6 bases). Between the trimmed V and J ends, which lost 4 bases and 0 bases, there was a span of 11 bases. The CDR3 loop spans 15 amino acids. Per germline, CDR1 SGHRS and CDR2 YFSETQ. CDR3 coding DNA: TGCGCCAGCAGCACAACAGGGCCCTCTGGAAACACCATATATTTT. Its protein is CASSTTGPSGNTIYF.

Remarks on this clonotype: A much larger clonotype is one base distant, so this may be a read error. The chain carries TRBV29-1 and TRBJ2-1; D remains unclear. Germline CDR1 is SQVTM and CDR2 is ANQGSEA. V was clipped by 4 bases and J by 10 bases, with 14 bases between them. The CDR3 has 12 amino acids. The CDR3 region is CSVVGTRYEQFF. CDR3 bases: TGCAGCGTTGTTGGTACCCGCTACGAGCAGTTCTTC.

This clonotype was observed a handful of times. V usage is TRBV6-5 and J usage is TRBJ2-5; 8 positions agree with TRBD1. The end of the DNA is better explained by TRBJ2-7, so the J call may be wrong. This CDR3 is built from 14 residues. Germline CDR1 is MNHEY and CDR2 is SVGAGI. The CDR3 loop reads CASSYGRTGNEQYF. The CDR3 DNA reads TGTGCCAGCAGTTACGGCCGGACAGGGAACGAGCAGTACTTC.

The CDR3 nucleotides are TGTGCCATCAGGGAGGACCTCACAGATACGCAGTATTTT. Translation: CAIREDLTDTQYF. The J gene is TRBJ2-3, the V gene TRBV10-3, with D perhaps TRBD2 (5 bases). Germline V CDR1 and CDR2: ENHRY, SYGVKD. The V end lost 6 bases, the J end lost 2 bases, and 9 bases lay between the germline ends. This CDR3 contains 13 residues.

J is TRBJ2-7 and V is TRBV11-1; tentatively, D is TRBD2 (6 bases). V shed 10 bases and J shed 2 bases, with 15 bases lying between them. Per germline, CDR1 SGHAT and CDR2 FQDESV (reference sequence). The CDR3 has 13 amino acids. CDR3 sequence reads: CATEGSGPYEQYF. As DNA, the CDR3 is TGTGCCACCGAAGGTAGCGGCCCCTACGAGCAGTACTTC.

This clonotype was observed at least ten times. This chain connects TRBV4-1 to TRBJ2-1; 7 bases are a match to TRBD2. The CDR3 consists of 14 residues. Germline CDR1 is MGHRA and CDR2 is YSYEKL. Trimming removed 4 bases from V and 6 bases from J; junction bases left unmatched: 6. The CDR3 coding sequence is TGCGCCAGCAGCCTCCGGGAGGTGGGCAATGAGCAGTTCTTC. Translating gives CASSLREVGNEQFF.

The CDR3 nucleotides are TGCGCCAGCAGCTCATCCACGGGGCGGGCAGCGTATAATTCACCCCTCCACTTT. It encodes CASSSSTGRAAYNSPLHF. This rearrangement joins TRBV5-1 to TRBJ1-6; possible D gene TRBD1, 5 bases. The V end was cut by 3 bases, the J end by 4 bases, with 20 bases between. Germline V gives CDR1 SGHRS, CDR2 YFSETQ. The CDR3 totals 18 residues.

The rearrangement uses TRBV6-5 and TRBJ1-6; no definite D call. CDR3 size: 13 residues. Trimming took 2 bases from V and 7 from J, leaving 6 bases between them. Germline assignment: CDR1 MNHEY and CDR2 SVGAGI. The DNA for the CDR3 is TGTGCCAGCAGTTACGAGTGGAATTCACCCCTCCACTTT. Amino acids: CASSYEWNSPLHF.

This chain joins TRBV7-9 and TRBJ2-2, with a tentative D call TRBD1 (6 bases). The CDR3 has 15 residues. CDR1 is SEHNR, CDR2 FQNEAQ, per germline (reference sequence). V gave up 3 bases and J gave up 3 bases, with 11 bases separating them. The DNA for the CDR3 is TGTGCCAGCAGCTTTAGACAGGCGGACACCGGGGAGCTGTTTTTT. It specifies CASSFRQADTGELFF.

V usage is TRBV3-1 and J usage is TRBJ1-1, with D perhaps matching TRBD1 (5 bases). The germline V gene encodes CDR1 LGHDT and CDR2 YNNKEL (reference sequence). The CDR3 spans 16 residues. The V end was cut by 1 base, the J end by 1 base, with 13 bases between. CDR3 DNA sequence: TGTGCCAGCAGCCAAGGGGGGTCATTGACGAACACTGAAGCTTTCTTT. As protein: CASSQGGSLTNTEAFF.

This clonotype came up a few times. The chain combines TRBV7-3 with TRBJ1-2; D is perhaps TRBD1 (5 bases). The CDR3 sequence is 15 residues long. CDR1 and CDR2 (germline): SGHTA, FQGTGA. Trimming left V 5 bases short and J 4 bases short, with 17 bases between. The CDR3 spells CASSPRPGTGYGYTF. The CDR3 nucleotides are TGTGCCAGCAGCCCCCGTCCCGGGACCGGCTATGGCTACACCTTC.

This clonotype has more than one count but fewer than ten. This chain connects TRBV4-1 to TRBJ1-5; 7 positions match TRBD1. The V segment lost 1 base and the J segment 6 bases; nucleotides outside the gene matches: 9. CDR1 and CDR2 from the germline V gene are MGHRA and YSYEKL. The CDR3 sequence is 16 residues long. CDR3 sequence: CASSQVVGRGTQPQHF. As DNA, the CDR3 is TGCGCCAGCAGCCAAGTCGTCGGCAGGGGGACTCAGCCCCAGCATTTT.

V is TRBV28 and J is TRBJ2-3, with D perhaps matching TRBD2 (5 bases). The CDR3 consists of 13 residues. CDR1 is MDHEN and CDR2 is SYDVKM in the germline V gene. V was shortened by 9 bases and J by 1 base, with 11 bases between the two germline ends. CDR3 DNA sequence: TGTGCCAGTGTCGACGGGGGCACAGATACGCAGTATTTT. Amino acid sequence: CASVDGGTDTQYF. Variable domain in full (rest from reference TRBV28 and TRBJ2-3): DVKVTQSSRYLVKRTGEKVFLECVQDMDHENMFWYRQDPGLGLRLIYFSYDVKMKEKGDIPEGYSVSREKKERFSLILESASTNQTSMYLCASVDGGTDTQYFGPGTRLTVL.

The chain is built from TRBV4-1 and TRBJ1-1, with D maybe TRBD1 (5 bases). Trimming shortened V by 6 bases and J by 3 bases, and 14 bases separated the two germline ends. The CDR3 totals 14 residues. Germline values: CDR1 MGHRA, CDR2 YSYEKL. This CDR3 is CASSQRGGYTEAFF. CDR3 DNA: TGCGCCAGCAGTCAGCGGGGGGGGTACACTGAAGCTTTCTTT.

This chain links TRBV11-1 with TRBJ2-7; TRBD2 matches at 8 bases. The trim removed 0 bases at V and 3 bases at J, leaving 4 bases unmatched. The CDR3 loop spans 15 amino acids. Per the germline V gene, CDR1 is SGHAT and CDR2 is FQDESV (reference sequence). CDR3 residues: CASSLAGAGVYEQYF. The CDR3, as DNA: TGTGCCAGCAGCTTAGCTGGAGCGGGGGTCTACGAGCAGTACTTC.